One and the same sample provided the 28 T cell receptor beta chains below, sequenced in a study of identical twins. TCRdb passed the 5' RACE reads through MiXCR, listing each CDR3 protein once. The sample has 1.5 million to 2 million distinct CDR3 sequences, around 29% seen once. Sequenced: cord blood. Source of these receptors: a newborn girl in good health.

This clonotype was observed a handful of times. V usage is TRBV25-1 and J usage is TRBJ2-7; D may be TRBD1 (6 bases). The CDR3 is 13 residues long. The V and J ends lost 1 base and 3 bases respectively, with 7 bases between them. CDR1 and CDR2 from the germline V gene are MGHDK and SYGVNS. CDR3 sequence reads: CASSESGHYEQYF. CDR3 DNA sequence: TGTGCCAGCAGTGAATCGGGACACTACGAGCAGTACTTC.

In its sample, this clonotype was seen a few times. V is TRBV10-3 and J is TRBJ1-2; TRBD1 matches at 7 bases. Looked up from germline, CDR1 is ENHRY and CDR2 is SYGVKD. Trimming at V came to 6 bases and at J to 6 bases, leaving 10 bases not matched to a gene. The CDR3 sequence is 14 residues long. The CDR3 here is CAISWTGAGHGYTF. CDR3 DNA sequence: TGTGCCATCAGCTGGACAGGTGCGGGACATGGCTACACCTTC.

The V gene is TRBV5-6, the J gene TRBJ1-4; possible D gene TRBD1, 5 bases. V was trimmed by 5 bases and J by 5 bases, leaving 13 bases between them. The CDR3 length is 14 residues. Germline CDR1 is SGHDT and CDR2 is YYEEEE. The CDR3 protein is CASSRWGENEKLFF. CDR3 nucleotide sequence: TGTGCCAGCAGTCGGTGGGGGGAAAATGAAAAACTGTTTTTT.

This chain connects TRBV28 to TRBJ1-2, with 7 bases aligning to TRBD1. V shed 2 bases, J shed 3 bases, and the junction held 6 bases outside the gene matches. Per germline, CDR1 MDHEN and CDR2 SYDVKM. CDR3 length equals 15 residues. CDR3 amino acids: CASSLPGQPYYGYTF. The CDR3 DNA is TGTGCCAGCAGTTTACCGGGACAGCCCTACTATGGCTACACCTTC.

This clonotype was seen a few times. The chain is built from TRBV6-6 and TRBJ2-1; the match to TRBD2 covers 7 bases. CDR3 length: 15 residues. Germline V gene sequence: CDR1 MNHNY, CDR2 SVGAGI (reference sequence). Germline trimming cut 6 bases from V and 4 bases from J; bases unmatched to any gene: 9. The CDR3 DNA reads TGTGCCAGCAGCGTAACAGCGGGGCGGTACAATGAGCAGTTCTTC. Translated, it gives CASSVTAGRYNEQFF.

The genes are TRBV2 and TRBJ1-6; D call uncertain. Trimming cost V 7 bases and J 12 bases, with 10 bases left between them. Germline V gene sequence: CDR1 SNHLY, CDR2 FYNNEI. The CDR3 is 11 residues long. The CDR3 DNA sequence: TGTGCCAGCACGAGAACCCTACCCCTCCACTTT. Protein: CASTRTLPLHF.

The chain is built from TRBV7-8 and TRBJ2-3, with D perhaps matching TRBD1 (6 bases). Trimming removed 4 bases at V and 1 base at J, with 12 bases between. CDR3 length: 15 amino acids. Germline loops: CDR1 SGHVS, CDR2 FQNEAQ. CDR3 residues: CASSYLRTGTDTQYF. CDR3 nucleotide sequence: TGTGCCAGCAGCTACCTTCGGACAGGCACAGATACGCAGTATTTT.

This chain connects TRBV6-1 to TRBJ2-3, with 8 nucleotides matching TRBD1. The CDR3 is 12 amino acids. The ends lost 5 bases at V and 9 bases at J; junction bases unmatched: 4. Germline V gene sequence: CDR1 MNHNS, CDR2 SASEGT. This CDR3 reads CASSFRTGTQYF. Here the CDR3 DNA reads TGTGCCAGCAGTTTTCGGACAGGGACGCAGTATTTT.

This rearrangement joins TRBV20-1 to TRBJ2-4, with 10 nucleotides matching TRBD2. The V gene end was trimmed by 5 bases and the J gene end by 0 bases; junction bases not matched to a gene: 7. Germline V lookup: CDR1 DFQATT, CDR2 SNEGSKA (reference sequence). The CDR3 contains 16 residues. The CDR3 protein is CSAPLAGALAKNIQYF. The CDR3 DNA reads as TGCAGTGCTCCGCTAGCGGGGGCCCTAGCCAAAAACATTCAGTACTTC.

The table lists this clonotype with a few counts. The chain uses TRBV28 and TRBJ2-7; D may correspond to TRBD1 or TRBD2 (5 bases each). V lost 7 bases, J lost 0 bases, and 10 bases lay in between. Germline V gene lookup returns CDR1 MDHEN and CDR2 SYDVKM. The CDR3 contains 13 residues. CDR3 coding DNA: TGTGCCAGCAATGAGGGGAGCTCCTACGAGCAGTACTTC. It translates to CASNEGSSYEQYF.

The chain links TRBV27 to TRBJ2-1; D possibly matches TRBD1 or TRBD2 (5 bases each). Germline assignment: CDR1 MNHEY and CDR2 SMNVEV (reference sequence). V gave up 4 bases and J gave up 4 bases, with 11 bases separating them. The length of the CDR3 is 14 residues. The CDR3 DNA reads TGTGCCAGCAGTTGGGACCACGGGTACAATGAGCAGTTCTTC. Translated: CASSWDHGYNEQFF.

The chain uses TRBV27 and TRBJ2-5; TRBD1 aligns across 9 bases. The CDR3 covers 15 residues. Germline values: CDR1 MNHEY, CDR2 SMNVEV (reference sequence). The junction had 15 bases not matched to a gene; V was cut back by 5 bases and J by 11 bases. CDR3 sequence reads: CASSRTGGGRLGQYF. The CDR3 DNA is TGTGCCAGCAGTAGAACAGGGGGCGGGCGGCTAGGGCAGTACTTC.

The chain joins TRBV6-1 to TRBJ2-7; D is uncertain. Germline V gives CDR1 MNHNS, CDR2 SASEGT. V dropped 4 bases and J dropped 2 bases, with 12 bases sitting between them. There are 14 residues in the CDR3. The CDR3 region is CASSAVVLTYEQYF. CDR3 nucleotide sequence: TGTGCCAGCAGTGCGGTTGTTCTGACCTACGAGCAGTACTTC.

This clonotype has a handful of counts. The chain uses TRBV5-1 and TRBJ2-7, with TRBD2 as a possible D gene (6 bases). Looked up from germline, CDR1 is SGHRS and CDR2 is YFSETQ. V lost 1 base and J 7 bases, leaving 18 bases between the germline ends. This CDR3 spans 15 amino acids. The CDR3 nucleotides are TGCGCCAGCAGCTTGCCGACTAGTCTCCAAGGGGAGCAGTACTTC. Translating gives CASSLPTSLQGEQYF.

This clonotype was seen a handful of times. The chain uses TRBV28 and TRBJ2-2; 11 bases align to TRBD2. CDR1 and CDR2 from the germline V gene are MDHEN and SYDVKM. V shed 3 bases and J 2 bases; nucleotides not matched to a gene: 5. CDR3 length equals 17 residues. The CDR3 is CASSLGGLAVNTGELFF. CDR3 in DNA: TGTGCCAGCAGTTTGGGGGGACTAGCGGTTAACACCGGGGAGCTGTTTTTT.

The chain carries TRBV12-3 or TRBV12-4 and TRBJ1-5; TRBD1 aligns across 7 bases. J was trimmed by 7 bases and V by 2 bases; bases with no gene match: 8. The CDR3 consists of 15 residues. In DNA, the CDR3 is TGTGCCAGCAGTTTAATTAGGGACAGTAAACAGCCCCAGCATTTT. Translated, it gives CASSLIRDSKQPQHF.

This clonotype has only a few counts. This chain joins TRBV20-1 and TRBJ1-2; 7 nucleotides agree with TRBD1. Germline lookup yields CDR1 DFQATT and CDR2 SNEGSKA (reference sequence). J gave up 4 bases and V 1 base, and 9 bases lay outside the gene matches. The CDR3 is 15 residues long. CDR3 sequence: CSARVEDRKSYGYTF. The CDR3, as DNA: TGCAGTGCTAGAGTTGAGGACAGGAAAAGCTATGGCTACACCTTC.

This clonotype has only a few counts. This chain joins TRBV29-1 and TRBJ2-7, with 10 bases fitting TRBD2. From germline, CDR1 is SQVTM and CDR2 ANQGSEA. The CDR3 loop spans 13 amino acids. V was pared by 6 bases and J by 1 base, with 3 bases of the junction left unmatched. In DNA form, the CDR3 reads TGCAGCGTGAGCGGGAGGGCGTCCTACGAGCAGTACTTC. Translation: CSVSGRASYEQYF.

Details on this clonotype: A read error may explain this, as a much larger clone is one base away. The chain uses TRBV4-1 and TRBJ2-7; D is possibly TRBD2 (6 bases). The J call could be wrong; TRBJ2-5 is a better fit for the DNA end. This CDR3 contains 16 residues. The germline CDR1 and CDR2 sequences are MGHRA and YSYEKL. For the CDR3, the DNA is TGCGCCAGCAGCCACGATTCTGGGCTAGCGAAAGAGACCCAGTACTTC. Protein: CASSHDSGLAKETQYF.

This clonotype turned up a few times. This rearrangement joins TRBV21-1 to TRBJ1-2. TRBV21-1 is an annotated pseudogene. CDR3 length equals 14 residues. In DNA, the CDR3 is TGTGCCAGCAGCAAGGTGGGAACGGACTATGGCTACACCTTC. Encoded protein: CASSKVGTDYGYTF.

This clonotype was detected many times. The J gene is TRBJ2-7, the V gene TRBV7-2; unclear D gene. Germline V gene sequence: CDR1 SGHTA, CDR2 FQGNSA. The CDR3 covers 11 residues. V lost 6 bases and J lost 4, with 7 bases in between. CDR3 DNA sequence: TGTGCCAGCAGTGCCCTTTACGAGCAGTACTTC. As protein: CASSALYEQYF.

The rearrangement uses TRBV20-1 and TRBJ2-3; 10 bases match TRBD2. CDR1 DFQATT and CDR2 SNEGSKA come from the germline V gene (reference sequence). Trimming cost V 0 bases and J 6 bases; bases outside gene matches: 9. CDR3 length: 16 amino acids. The CDR3: CSARDPERGGRDTQYF. The DNA of the CDR3 is TGCAGTGCTAGAGATCCCGAGCGGGGGGGACGTGATACGCAGTATTTT.

This chain uses TRBV12-3 or TRBV12-4 with TRBJ2-1; 9 nucleotides align to TRBD1. The CDR3 totals 15 residues. J was trimmed by 6 bases and V by 6 bases; bases with no gene match: 9. The DNA for the CDR3 is TGTGCCAGCAGACCCGGGACAGGGAGTTTCAATGAGCAGTTCTTC. It specifies CASRPGTGSFNEQFF.

With respect to this clonotype: One junction end does not reproduce the germline sequence, and a read error may be involved. The chain is built from TRBV20-1 and TRBJ2-1; 9 bases line up with TRBD2. This CDR3 has 15 amino acids. CDR1 and CDR2 from the germline V gene are DFQATT and SNEGSKA (reference sequence). This chain's CDR3 is CSANSLAGFNNVQFF. The CDR3 DNA is TGCAGTGCTAACTCCCTAGCGGGATTTAACAATGTGCAGTTCTTC.

The rearrangement links TRBV20-1 to TRBJ2-3, with D possibly matching TRBD2 (5 bases). With 3 bases removed from V and 2 bases from J, the gap between germline ends came to 21 bases. The V gene's germline CDR1 is DFQATT and CDR2 SNEGSKA (reference sequence). The CDR3 is 17 amino acids. DNA for the CDR3: TGCAGTGCTAGTCCCGCCGGGCGAATGAGGGCCACAGATACGCAGTATTTT. It specifies CSASPAGRMRATDTQYF.

The V gene is TRBV6-1, the J gene TRBJ2-5; 11 nucleotides agree with TRBD2. With 7 bases clipped from V and 4 bases from J, the junction kept 8 bases outside the gene matches. Germline CDR1 reads MNHNS; CDR2 reads SASEGT. This CDR3 comprises 15 residues. The CDR3 DNA sequence: TGTGCCAGCACTCTTGGACTAGCGGGTGGAGAGACCCAGTACTTC. This codes for CASTLGLAGGETQYF.

V gene TRBV5-1 combines with J gene TRBJ2-1; 10 positions match TRBD2. In germline, CDR1 is SGHRS, CDR2 YFSETQ. The length of the CDR3 is 12 residues. V lost 4 bases to trimming and J lost 13 bases; unmatched junction nucleotides: 5. CDR3 nucleotide sequence: TGCGCCAGCAGCCCAATAGCGGGGGGACAGTTCTTC. It encodes CASSPIAGGQFF.

The gene calls are TRBV5-6 and TRBJ2-3; 11 nucleotides align to TRBD1. This CDR3 spans 16 amino acids. CDR1 SGHDT and CDR2 YYEEEE come from the germline V gene. V shed 2 bases and J 4 bases; nucleotides not matched to a gene: 6. The DNA of the CDR3 is TGTGCCAGCAGCTTCGGGACAGGGGGACTCTCAGATACGCAGTATTTT. It translates to CASSFGTGGLSDTQYF.